Detailed here is one T cell receptor (beta chain). The target of this receptor is not known. Base quality data are lacking; no much larger clone is found one base away. This sample is drawn from a study of blood T cell repertoires in COVID-19 (dated by TCRdb to about 2020). For the study in its entirety: Samples from collaborators originated in the United States, Italy and Spain and spanned both the acute and convalescent phases of COVID-19. Samples came from the ongoing ImmuneRACE study (first 160 participants) plus 1,254 subjects from 6 global collaborators. The prospective study material was composed of cDNA or gDNA derived from T cells, B-cell-depleted T cells, or PBMCs. The repertoires were made available in a free public database intended to serve as a resource for research on the immune response to SARS-CoV-2. Where available, HLA class I and class II types were obtained from metadata supplied by the sample provider rather than from assay-based typing. The dataset comprised deeply sampled blood TCRbeta repertoires from subjects exposed to, actively infected with, or recovered from COVID-19. A de-identified subject ID, COVID-19 status, age in years and sex were almost always included in the sample metadata.

TCRbeta CDR3 regions were amplified from genomic DNA by means of the immunoSEQ Assay, a bias-controlled multiplex PCR. As for the authors' bioinformatics: The number of nucleated cells in each sample was estimated by amplification of reference gene primers within the assay. To quantify the absolute abundance of each unique TCRbeta CDR3 rearrangement, sequence reads were collapsed and filtered. Productive Simpson clonality was computed per sample as the square root of Simpson's diversity index over productive rearrangements. TCRdb re-hosts the immuneACCESS table, in-frame sequences only. Its copies lack some clones; in the studies checked, an unresolved V gene accounts for under half of them, and the cause for the rest is not known. From that table come the V and J calls and clone size; the DNA was used to work out D and trimming. The sample table holds about 200,000 clones, of which just under 85% were seen once. The biggest ten clones account for approximately 7.2% of the sample.

Study-wide conclusions, independent of this receptor: The amount of clinical and demographic metadata varied by source and participant and was provided uncurated.

The collaborating institutions used their own protocols to collect whole blood in K2EDTA tubes. For TCRbeta analysis, collaborator samples were shipped as frozen whole blood, as isolated PBMCs, or as DNA extracted from either sample type. Sequenced input: peripheral blood. This clonotype was sampled from a human donor with acute or convalescent COVID-19. The donor label of this sample is uncertain.

The sequenced DNA: TGTGCCAGCAGCCCCCGACAGGGGGCTCGGGATACGCAGTATTTT. Translated, this gives CASSPRQGARDTQYF. This receptor chain uses TRBV9 and TRBJ2-3, and 10 junctional nucleotides match TRBD1. V ends up 4 bases short and J 6 bases short, with an unmatched junction base count of 8. CDR1 and CDR2, looked up from the germline V gene, are SGDLS and YYNGEE. Inclusive of the bounding cysteine and phenylalanine, the CDR3 is 15 residues long. Of all the DNA, just the CDR3 is kept, 45 bases in frame from base 1. The reference TRBV9 and TRBJ2-3 proteins fill in what lies around the CDR3, so the full variable domain reads DSGVTQTPKHLITATGQRVTLRCSPRSGDLSVYWYQQSLDQGLQFLIQYYNGEERAKGNILERFSAQQFPDLHSELNLSSLELGDSALYFCASSPRQGARDTQYFGPGTRLTVL.